This T cell receptor beta chain was recovered during a study of cytomegalovirus exposure and HLA in healthy donors. Study-level points and caveats: According to a subsequent analysis, TCR clusters identified in the first cohort showed a tendency to co-occur across the approximately 130 validation repertoires. A few CMV-associated chains were confirmed in vitro to be specific for CMV antigens.

Produced via immunoSEQ multiplex PCR; TCRdb's table is partial and in-frame only. The top ten clones hold less than 5.5% of a sample with 120,000 to 150,000 clones, about 91% of them seen once. To note about this clone: The antigen remains undetermined.

Trimming pared 2 bases from V and 0 bases from J, leaving 11 bases between. This CDR3 region has 16 residues. Per germline, CDR1 MNHEY and CDR2 SMNVEV (reference sequence). The origin of this receptor is a man between 18 and 29 years old in good health and CMV-seropositive. This chain connects TRBV27 to TRBJ2-1, with D perhaps matching TRBD1 (6 bases). What was sequenced was PBMCs. Written as DNA, the CDR3 is TGTGCCAGCAGTTTAAGGGGGATGAGCTCCTACAATGAGCAGTTCTTC. Residues: CASSLRGMSSYNEQFF.